These 23 T cell receptor beta chains originate from one sample sequenced in a study of T cell repertoires in cytomegalovirus infection. TCRdb reprocessed the reads via MiXCR and lists one record per CDR3 protein. The sample lists about 740,000 distinct CDR3 sequences; under 40% were seen once. Material: PBMCs. These receptor sequences come from a human donor in good health (CMV status not recorded). Some clones in this sample may be carry-over from other donors' samples.

This clonotype showed up just a few times. J is TRBJ2-7 and V is TRBV27; D gene ambiguous. Germline CDR1 reads MNHEY; CDR2 reads SMNVEV (reference sequence). The CDR3 runs 13 residues. V was pared by 3 bases and J by 7 bases, with 13 bases between. This chain's CDR3 is CASSLTSGEEQYF. The CDR3 nucleotides are TGTGCCAGCAGTTTGACATCAGGCGAAGAGCAGTACTTC.

This chain connects TRBV7-2 to TRBJ2-3; 15 nucleotides match TRBD2. Germline V gene data show CDR1 as SGHTA and CDR2 as FQGNSA. The V and J ends lost 0 bases and 1 base, in that order; junction bases with no gene match: 11. This CDR3 is built from 21 residues. CDR3 loop: CASSLASGTSGRLVGTDTQYF. In DNA form, the CDR3 reads TGTGCCAGCAGCTTAGCCTCCGGGACTAGCGGGAGGCTAGTGGGCACAGATACGCAGTATTTT.

This rearrangement joins TRBV19 to TRBJ1-5; unclear D gene. The germline CDR1 and CDR2 sequences are LNHDA and SQIVND (reference sequence). V lost 0 bases and J 1 base, leaving 4 bases between the germline ends. CDR3 length: 14 residues. The CDR3 DNA sequence: TGTGCCAGTAGTATAGAATGGAGCAATCAGCCCCAGCATTTT. Translation gives CASSIEWSNQPQHF.

The rearrangement joins TRBV20-1 to TRBJ1-1; D is ambiguous. CDR3 length: 11 amino acids. The germline CDR1 and CDR2 sequences are DFQATT and SNEGSKA (reference sequence). V lost 3 bases and J 8 bases, leaving 10 bases between the germline ends. In DNA, the CDR3 is TGCAGTGCTAGGTCTAGGCCCGAAGCTTTCTTT. This gives the protein CSARSRPEAFF.

The chain uses TRBV5-1 and TRBJ1-1; the D is unclear. The ends were cut back, 4 bases at V and 5 bases at J, with 15 bases in the middle. CDR1 and CDR2 (germline): SGHRS, YFSETQ. CDR3 size: 14 residues. The CDR3 coding sequence is TGCGCCAGCAGCATAGGAGTCCGGGATACTGAAGCTTTCTTT. Translating gives CASSIGVRDTEAFF.

This clonotype was counted a few times. The V and J genes are TRBV28 and TRBJ2-4; possible D gene TRBD1, 6 bases. Germline CDR1 reads MDHEN; CDR2 reads SYDVKM. V lost 2 bases to trimming and J lost 7 bases, with 15 bases between them. The CDR3 loop spans 15 amino acids. This CDR3 is CASSLAPTGLNIQYF. CDR3 nucleotide sequence: TGTGCCAGCAGTTTAGCCCCCACAGGGTTGAACATTCAGTACTTC.

Only a few counts were recorded for this clonotype. V gene TRBV28 combines with J gene TRBJ2-6; 7 positions agree with TRBD1. Germline V gives CDR1 MDHEN, CDR2 SYDVKM. The ends lost 6 bases at V and 4 bases at J; junction bases unmatched: 6. The CDR3 has 15 residues. The CDR3 sequence is CASRTGFSGANVLTF. The CDR3 DNA is TGTGCCAGCAGGACAGGGTTTTCCGGGGCCAACGTCCTGACTTTC.

The chain links TRBV20-1 to TRBJ1-2; the D is unclear. V dropped 3 bases and J dropped 3 bases, with 11 bases sitting between them. The CDR3 is 13 residues long. CDR1 and CDR2 from the germline V gene are DFQATT and SNEGSKA (reference sequence). The CDR3 bases are TGCAGTGCTAGTAGCAGGATCGACTATGGCTACACCTTC. It yields the protein CSASSRIDYGYTF.

CDR3 in amino acids: CASSSRVADTQYF. CDR3 DNA sequence: TGTGCCAGCAGTTCCCGAGTAGCAGATACGCAGTATTTT. The J gene is TRBJ2-3, the V gene TRBV27; D ambiguous. The ends were cut back, 4 bases at V and 4 bases at J, with 9 bases in the middle. CDR1 and CDR2 from the germline V gene are MNHEY and SMNVEV (reference sequence). The CDR3 is made up of 13 amino acids.

The rearrangement joins TRBV6-6 to TRBJ1-5; D is possibly TRBD1 (6 bases). Trimming shortened V by 0 bases and J by 0 bases, and 18 bases separated the two germline ends. Germline V lookup: CDR1 MNHNY, CDR2 SVGAGI (reference sequence). The CDR3 is 19 residues long. CDR3 bases: TGTGCCAGCAGTTACTCGATTCCCAGGGGCGGAAATAGCAATCAGCCCCAGCATTTT. It translates to CASSYSIPRGGNSNQPQHF.

V usage is TRBV6-1 and J usage is TRBJ2-5; TRBD1 is a possible D gene (5 bases). Between the trimmed V and J ends, which lost 1 base and 1 base, there was a span of 13 bases. CDR3 length equals 16 residues. Germline V gives CDR1 MNHNS, CDR2 SASEGT. The CDR3 sequence is CASSEGFGRGQETQYF. Written as DNA, the CDR3 is TGTGCCAGCAGTGAAGGTTTCGGAAGGGGCCAAGAGACCCAGTACTTC.

This clonotype was observed a handful of times. CDR3 coding DNA: TGCAGTGGAGAGACCCAGTACTTC. Its translation is CSGETQYF. J is TRBJ2-5 and V is TRBV20-1; the D is unclear. CDR3 size: 8 residues. CDR1 and CDR2 (germline): DFQATT, SNEGSKA (reference sequence). Trimming cost V 7 bases and J 4 bases, with 1 base left between them.

This clonotype was observed many times. The CDR3 loop is CASSRGVTGELFF. Written as DNA, the CDR3 is TGTGCCAGCAGCCGCGGGGTCACCGGGGAGCTGTTTTTT. The rearrangement links TRBV7-2 to TRBJ2-2, with D tentatively TRBD2 (6 bases). The CDR3 contains 13 residues. Per the germline V gene, CDR1 is SGHTA and CDR2 is FQGNSA. V dropped 5 bases and J dropped 4 bases, with 8 bases sitting between them.

The chain is built from TRBV20-1 and TRBJ1-6; D gene uncertain. CDR3 length equals 15 residues. Trimming stripped 0 bases from V and 8 bases from J, with 14 bases between. Germline V lookup: CDR1 DFQATT, CDR2 SNEGSKA (reference sequence). The CDR3 loop is CSARDRAFNYSPLHF. DNA for the CDR3: TGCAGTGCTAGAGATAGGGCCTTCAACTATTCACCCCTCCACTTT.

The rearrangement links TRBV28 to TRBJ1-6, with D perhaps matching TRBD1 (5 bases). The CDR3 has 15 amino acids. V shed 6 bases and J shed 8 bases, with 17 bases lying between them. Per germline, CDR1 MDHEN and CDR2 SYDVKM. DNA for the CDR3: TGTGCCAGCAGCCGCTCAGGGTGGTCAGATTCACCCCTCCACTTT. This codes for CASSRSGWSDSPLHF.

The chain uses TRBV19 and TRBJ2-3; D is perhaps TRBD1 (5 bases). Trimming removed 8 bases from V and 5 bases from J, with 8 bases in between. Germline V gives CDR1 LNHDA, CDR2 SQIVND (reference sequence). The CDR3 has 11 residues. The CDR3 DNA is TGTGCCAGTGCAGACAGAGATACGCAGTATTTT. Its protein is CASADRDTQYF.

Note on this clonotype: This CDR3 fails to terminate in the conserved phenylalanine or tryptophan, so it likely reflects a read error. The chain is built from TRBV12-3 or TRBV12-4 and TRBJ2-5; no clear D. Trimming pared 5 bases from V and 0 bases from J, leaving 10 bases between. This CDR3 has 14 amino acids. CDR3 loop: CASSNGRNQETQYS. In DNA, the CDR3 is TGTGCCAGCAGTAACGGAAGGAACCAAGAGACCCAGTACTCC.

Only a few counts were recorded for this clonotype. The chain couples TRBV5-6 to TRBJ2-1; D may be TRBD1 or TRBD2 (5 bases each). The V gene's germline CDR1 is SGHDT and CDR2 YYEEEE. The CDR3 extends over 15 amino acids. V was clipped by 3 bases and J by 6 bases, with 16 bases between them. CDR3 coding DNA: TGTGCCAGCAGCTGGGACGCCGAGGGTATCAATGAGCAGTTCTTC. Its protein product is CASSWDAEGINEQFF.

The chain recombines TRBV5-6 with TRBJ2-3; TRBD2 aligns across 7 bases. Germline-derived CDR1 and CDR2 are SGHDT and YYEEEE. This CDR3 has 13 residues. V gave up 9 bases and J gave up 2 bases; unmatched junction bases: 6. For the CDR3, the DNA is TGTGCCACCCAAAGCGGGAACACAGATACGCAGTATTTT. Its translation is CATQSGNTDTQYF.

This clonotype was seen many times. V and J are TRBV7-9 and TRBJ2-7; TRBD2 is a possible D gene (7 bases). V was pared by 6 bases and J by 3 bases, with 18 bases between. This CDR3 spans 15 amino acids. Germline V gene lookup returns CDR1 SEHNR and CDR2 FQNEAQ (reference sequence). As DNA, the CDR3 is TGTGCCAGCAGTTCCCTGGGGGCGGGAGACTACGAGCAGTACTTC. This encodes CASSSLGAGDYEQYF.

V usage is TRBV20-1 and J usage is TRBJ1-4; 8 bases agree with TRBD1. The germline V gene has CDR1 DFQATT and CDR2 SNEGSKA (reference sequence). The J segment lost 8 bases and the V segment lost 0 bases, leaving 5 bases of the junction unmatched. This CDR3 is built from 14 residues. This CDR3 is CSARDDGQGEKLFF. In DNA form, the CDR3 reads TGCAGTGCTAGAGACGACGGACAGGGAGAAAAACTGTTTTTT.

V and J are TRBV27 and TRBJ2-5; TRBD2 agrees at 10 bases. The CDR3 spans 17 residues. The germline V gene has CDR1 MNHEY and CDR2 SMNVEV (reference sequence). V gave up 2 bases and J gave up 5 bases; unmatched junction bases: 11. The CDR3 DNA reads TGTGCCAGCAGTTTAGACTGGAGCGGGAGGGCCCAGGAGACCCAGTACTTC. It translates to CASSLDWSGRAQETQYF.

The chain employs TRBV30 and TRBJ1-1, with 7 bases lining up with TRBD1. The V and J ends lost 4 bases and 3 bases, in that order; junction bases with no gene match: 5. The germline V gene encodes CDR1 GTSNPN and CDR2 SVGIG (reference sequence). The CDR3 runs to 13 residues. The CDR3 here is CAWTHTGDTEAFF. The CDR3 DNA follows: TGTGCCTGGACCCACACAGGGGACACTGAAGCTTTCTTT.